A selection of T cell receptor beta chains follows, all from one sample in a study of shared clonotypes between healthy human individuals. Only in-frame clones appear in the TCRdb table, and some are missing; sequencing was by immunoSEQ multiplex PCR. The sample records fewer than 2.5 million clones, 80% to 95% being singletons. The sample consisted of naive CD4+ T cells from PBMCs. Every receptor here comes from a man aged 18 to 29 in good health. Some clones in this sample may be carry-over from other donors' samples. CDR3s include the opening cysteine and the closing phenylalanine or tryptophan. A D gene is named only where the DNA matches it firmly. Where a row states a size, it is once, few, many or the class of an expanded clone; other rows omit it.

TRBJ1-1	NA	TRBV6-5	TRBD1	TGTGCCAGCAGTTTAAACAGGGGGCCGAACACTGAAGCTTTCTTT	CASSLNRGPNTEAFF
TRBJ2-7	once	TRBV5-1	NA	TGCGCCAGCAGCCCCATTGGGGGAAGCTCCTACGAGCAGTACTTC	CASSPIGGSSYEQYF
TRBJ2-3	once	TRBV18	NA	TGTGCCAGCTCACCACCCTCCACAGATACGCAGTATTTT	CASSPPSTDTQYF
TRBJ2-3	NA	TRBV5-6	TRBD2	TGTGCCAGCAGCTCGCTGGGACTAGCGGGCACAGATACGCAGTATTTT	CASSSLGLAGTDTQYF
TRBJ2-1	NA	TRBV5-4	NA	TGTGCCAGCAGCTTGCGCATGACGGATTACAATGAGCAGTTCTTC	CASSLRMTDYNEQFF
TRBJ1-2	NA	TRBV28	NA	TGTGCCAGCAGTTTGGAGTCCGGGGCTGGGGTCTATGGCTACACCTTC	CASSLESGAGVYGYTF
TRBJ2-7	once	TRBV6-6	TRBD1	TGTGCCAGCACGACAGGGGGAAGCTCCTACGAGCAGTACTTC	CASTTGGSSYEQYF
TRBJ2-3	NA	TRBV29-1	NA	TGCAGCGTTGATACGGCTAGCACAGATACGCAGTATTTT	CSVDTASTDTQYF
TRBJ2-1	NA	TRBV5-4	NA	TGTGCCAGCAGCCAAACAGGGAACTCCTACAATGAGCAGTTCTTC	CASSQTGNSYNEQFF
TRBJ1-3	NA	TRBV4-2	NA	TGTGCCAGCAGCCAAGAATTTGTCCGGCGCTCCTCTGGAAACACCATATATTTT	CASSQEFVRRSSGNTIYF
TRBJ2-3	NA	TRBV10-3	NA	TGTGCCATCAGTAGGGTAACAGATACGCAGTATTTT	CAISRVTDTQYF
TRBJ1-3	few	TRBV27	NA	TGTGCCAGCATCACTTTATCGGGTACAGGAAACACCATATATTTT	CASITLSGTGNTIYF
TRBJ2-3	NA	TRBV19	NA	TGTGCCAGTAGTGCAGTCGAGGGCCATACGCAGTATTTT	CASSAVEGHTQYF
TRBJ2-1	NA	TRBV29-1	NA	TGCAGCGTTGCTAACGGGAGAACGGATGAGCAGTTCTTC	CSVANGRTDEQFF
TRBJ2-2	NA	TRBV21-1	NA	TGTGCCAGCAGCCCTAGACAGGGTCGAGACACCGGGGAGCTGTTTTTT	CASSPRQGRDTGELFF
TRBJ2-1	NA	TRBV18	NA	TGTGCCAGCTCACCAACCTGGGACCACACCCGATACAATGAGCAGTTCTTC	CASSPTWDHTRYNEQFF
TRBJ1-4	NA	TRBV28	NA	TGTGCCAGCAGTCTTACCCGACAGAGCTTTAATGAAAAACTGTTTTTT	CASSLTRQSFNEKLFF
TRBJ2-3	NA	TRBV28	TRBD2	TGTGCCGGCAGGGGCCGATCTAGCGGGGGCACAGATACGCAGTATTTT	CAGRGRSSGGTDTQYF
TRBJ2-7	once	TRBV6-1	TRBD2	TGTGCCAGCAGTGAAACCCCCCGTGCGGGGGCCTACGAGCAGTACTTC	CASSETPRAGAYEQYF
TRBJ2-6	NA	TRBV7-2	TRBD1	TGTGCCAGCAAAACTTCGGGACAGGCCCTCTCTGGGGCCAACGTCCTGACTTTC	CASKTSGQALSGANVLTF
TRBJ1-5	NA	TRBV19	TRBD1	TGTGCCAGTAGTATGAGACAGGGGAGCAATCAGCCCCAGCATTTT	CASSMRQGSNQPQHF
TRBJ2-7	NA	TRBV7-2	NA	TGTGCCAGCAGCTTAGTGGGCGGCGCGGGAACAGCTTCCTACGAGCAGTACTTC	CASSLVGGAGTASYEQYF
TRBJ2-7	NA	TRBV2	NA	TGTGCCAGCAGTCTCATCAGGGGGGCGTCCTACGAGCAGTACTTC	CASSLIRGASYEQYF
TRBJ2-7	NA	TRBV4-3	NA	TGCGCCAGCAGCCAAGTCTGGTCCCGCGGACCGTTCACTTCCGAGCAGTACTTC	CASSQVWSRGPFTSEQYF
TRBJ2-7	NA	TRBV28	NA	TGTGCCAGCAGACCATCCGGGGCAGTCCCATCCTACGAGCAGTACTTC	CASRPSGAVPSYEQYF
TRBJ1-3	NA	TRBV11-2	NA	TGTGCCAGCAGCTTCGACCCGTCTGGAAACACCATATATTTT	CASSFDPSGNTIYF
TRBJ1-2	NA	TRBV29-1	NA	TGCAGCGTGGGACAATCATCGAGCGGCTACACCTTC	CSVGQSSSGYTF
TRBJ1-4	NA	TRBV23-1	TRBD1	TGCGCCGGGGGTCCGGGACAGCTTAATGAAAAACTGTTTTTT	CAGGPGQLNEKLFF
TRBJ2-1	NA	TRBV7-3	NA	TGTGCCAGCGCTCGGGGAGGAACGGCGGGCAATGAGCAGTTCTTC	CASARGGTAGNEQFF
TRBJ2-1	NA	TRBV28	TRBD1	TGTGCCAGCAGTTCTCCCGGGACAGGGAGGAATGAGCAGTTCTTC	CASSSPGTGRNEQFF
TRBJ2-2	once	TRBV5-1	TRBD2	TGCGCCAGCAGCTTGCTAGCGGGGTCGCACACCGGGGAGCTGTTTTTT	CASSLLAGSHTGELFF
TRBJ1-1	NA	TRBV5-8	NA	TGTGCCAGCAGCTACGGGACTCCGGGTATATTAACTGAAGCTTTCTTT	CASSYGTPGILTEAFF
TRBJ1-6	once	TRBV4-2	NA	TGTGCCAGCAGCCAAGAGACCCCGCAGGGCGGGTCCTATAATTCACCCCTCCACTTT	CASSQETPQGGSYNSPLHF
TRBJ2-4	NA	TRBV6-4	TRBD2	TGTGCCAGCAGTCAGGGACTAGCGGGAGCCAAAAACATTCAGTACTTC	CASSQGLAGAKNIQYF
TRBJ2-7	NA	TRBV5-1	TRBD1	TGCGCCAGCAGCTTGGATGGTGGCAGGGGGCCTGCCGAGCAGTACTTC	CASSLDGGRGPAEQYF
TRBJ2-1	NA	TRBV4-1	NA	TGCGCCAGCAGCCAGCCCCTGAGGGAACGTAATGAGCAGTTCTTC	CASSQPLRERNEQFF
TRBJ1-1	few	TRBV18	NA	TGTGCCAGCTCACCCGACCTGGGCAACACTGAAGCTTTCTTT	CASSPDLGNTEAFF
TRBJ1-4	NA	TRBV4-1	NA	TGCGCCAGCAGCCAAGAAACGCCCGTGGGCGCCAATGAAAAACTGTTTTTT	CASSQETPVGANEKLFF
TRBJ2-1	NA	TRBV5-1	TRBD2	TGCGCCAGCAGCCTGGGAGCGGGAGCCTCCTACAATGAGCAGTTCTTC	CASSLGAGASYNEQFF
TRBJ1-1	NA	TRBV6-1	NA	TGTGCCAGCAGCTTGGGACAAACCCTTGAAGCTTTCTTT	CASSLGQTLEAFF
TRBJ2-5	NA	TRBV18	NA	TGTGCCAGCTCACCTACGGTCGGGGGTAGGGAGACCCAGTACTTC	CASSPTVGGRETQYF
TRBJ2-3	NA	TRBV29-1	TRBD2	TGCAGCGTGAAGTGGACTAGCGCCACAGATACGCAGTATTTT	CSVKWTSATDTQYF
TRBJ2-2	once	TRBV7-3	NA	TGTGCCAGCAGCTTTTCCCCCGGGAGCAACACCGGGGAGCTGTTTTTT	CASSFSPGSNTGELFF
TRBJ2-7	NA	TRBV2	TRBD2	TGTGCCGGATCTTATAGGGCGGGAGCCTACGAGCAGTACTTC	CAGSYRAGAYEQYF